These 11 T cell receptor beta chains came from one sample sequenced in a study of T cell changes during pregnancy in multiple sclerosis. The table came from immunoSEQ multiplex PCR; TCRdb's copy has only in-frame clones and leaves some out. The sample yields about 59,000 clones, over 90% seen once. Here the sequenced sample was CD8+ T cells from peripheral blood mononuclear cells, taken in the third trimester of pregnancy. The source is a female donor with multiple sclerosis, enrolled in a pregnancy study.

J is TRBJ2-1 and V is TRBV9; TRBD2 aligns across 10 bases. Germline values: CDR1 SGDLS, CDR2 YYNGEE. This CDR3 is 16 amino acids long. V shed 3 bases, J shed 7 bases, and the junction held 10 bases outside the gene matches. The CDR3 spells CASSGIWTSGTNEQFF. CDR3 nucleotide sequence: TGTGCCAGCAGCGGCATCTGGACTAGCGGCACTAATGAGCAGTTCTTC.

With respect to this clone: One end of the junction varies from germline; a read error may be responsible. The chain employs TRBV7-9 and TRBJ2-7; TRBD1 aligns across 9 bases. The CDR3 is made up of 16 amino acids. CDR1 and CDR2 (germline): SEHNR, FQNEAQ (reference sequence). Here the CDR3 DNA reads TGCGCCAGCAGCCAAGACCCGGGACAGGGAAGGTACGAGCAGTACTTC. It is translated as CASSQDPGQGRYEQYF.

This rearrangement joins TRBV2 to TRBJ2-3; D is uncertain. V lost 8 bases and J 4 bases, leaving 10 bases between the germline ends. The CDR3 sequence is 12 residues long. The germline V gene has CDR1 SNHLY and CDR2 FYNNEI. The CDR3 region has the DNA TGTGCCAGCCCCTCATCGGCAGATACGCAGTATTTT. Protein sequence: CASPSSADTQYF.

The rearrangement joins TRBV30 to TRBJ2-1; D is unresolved. The germline CDR1 and CDR2 sequences are GTSNPN and SVGIG (reference sequence). V was trimmed by 1 base and J by 9 bases, leaving 7 bases between them. CDR3 size: 11 residues. DNA of the CDR3: TGTGCCTGGAGTGGAGGCTCTGAGCAGTTCTTC. Its protein is CAWSGGSEQFF.

CDR3 bases: TGCGCCAGCAGCCAAGACCTGGGGACAGGGCGCGAGCAGTACTTC. Protein: CASSQDLGTGREQYF. The rearrangement links TRBV4-1 to TRBJ2-7; 9 bases fit TRBD1. The CDR3 consists of 15 residues. Germline V gene lookup returns CDR1 MGHRA and CDR2 YSYEKL. Unmatched junction bases numbered 6, after V lost 0 bases and J lost 6 bases.

V gene TRBV5-4 combines with J gene TRBJ2-7; tentatively, D is TRBD1 (5 bases). The germline V gene encodes CDR1 SGHNT and CDR2 YYREEE (reference sequence). V was shortened by 3 bases and J by 0 bases, with 13 bases between the two germline ends. This CDR3 is built from 15 residues. In DNA, the CDR3 is TGTGCCAGCAGCTCGACAGAAGAACCCTCCTACGAGCAGTACTTC. It codes for CASSSTEEPSYEQYF.

The chain couples TRBV19 to TRBJ2-3; 12 nucleotides match TRBD2. Per germline, CDR1 LNHDA and CDR2 SQIVND (reference sequence). The CDR3 consists of 16 residues. Trimming cost V 5 bases and J 0 bases; bases outside gene matches: 3. The CDR3 loop is CASSFGTSGSTDTQYF. CDR3 DNA: TGTGCCAGTAGTTTCGGGACTAGCGGGAGCACAGATACGCAGTATTTT.

This rearrangement joins TRBV4-1 to TRBJ2-7; possibly TRBD1 for D (6 bases). The CDR3 runs 15 residues. V lost 1 base to trimming and J lost 2 bases, with 12 bases between them. The germline V gene encodes CDR1 MGHRA and CDR2 YSYEKL. CDR3 amino acids: CASSQVAQGTYEQYF. The CDR3 nucleotides are TGCGCCAGCAGCCAAGTCGCACAGGGAACCTACGAGCAGTACTTC.

The CDR3 DNA reads as TGTGCCAGCAGTCCCTGGACAGAGGACTTAACTTTC. Its translation: CASSPWTEDLTF. The genes are TRBV6-1 and TRBJ2-6; D might be TRBD1 (6 bases). V lost 5 bases, J lost 19 bases, and 18 bases lay in between. The CDR3 spans 12 residues. Germline V gene sequence: CDR1 MNHNS, CDR2 SASEGT.

The CDR3 here is CASSFGTDTQYF. The CDR3 DNA reads as TGTGCCAGCAGCTTCGGCACAGATACGCAGTATTTT. This chain connects TRBV7-9 to TRBJ2-3, with unresolved D. With 3 bases removed from V and 1 base from J, the gap between germline ends came to 2 bases. The CDR3 consists of 12 residues. The germline CDR1 and CDR2 sequences are SEHNR and FQNEAQ (reference sequence).

The chain has TRBV7-2 and TRBJ2-7; D unresolved. This CDR3 comprises 14 residues. Germline CDR1 reads SGHTA; CDR2 reads FQGNSA. V lost 4 bases and J 4 bases, leaving 14 bases between the germline ends. In DNA form, the CDR3 reads TGTGCCAGCAGCTCTCCGGGTCTCTATTACGAGCAGTACTTC. Translation gives CASSSPGLYYEQYF.